This is a list of T cell receptor beta chains from one sample in a study of cytomegalovirus exposure and HLA in healthy donors. Profiled with immunoSEQ multiplex PCR; TCRdb holds only in-frame clones, not every one. The table shows fewer than 45,000 clones, with 75% to 90% occurring only once. The sample comprised PBMCs. These receptors were taken from a male donor in good health and CMV-seronegative. Both conserved end residues are part of each CDR3. The order of the fields is V gene, D gene, clone size, J gene, CDR3 DNA, CDR3 protein. D genes are given only for firm matches. Size is stated for part of the rows, as once, few or many counts, or as a class when the clone is expanded.

>TRBV30|TRBD2|NA|TRBJ2-1
TGTGCCTGGAGTTCCCTACCGGGACTAGGATTCGATGAGCAGTTCTTC
CAWSSLPGLGFDEQFF
>TRBV18|TRBD1|NA|TRBJ1-2
TGTGCCAGCTCATCGGACAGGGACTATGGCTACACCTTC
CASSSDRDYGYTF
>TRBV19|TRBD2|NA|TRBJ2-5
TGTGCCAGTAGTATAGGGGCGGGGGTTCAAGAGACCCAGTACTTC
CASSIGAGVQETQYF
>TRBV6-6|TRBD1|NA|TRBJ1-1
TGTGCCAGCAGGCCCGACAGGGGGCAAGGCACTGAAGCTTTCTTT
CASRPDRGQGTEAFF
>TRBV6-1|TRBD1|NA|TRBJ2-7
TGTGCCAGCAGACAGAGGACAGGGGGCAACGAGCAGTACTTC
CASRQRTGGNEQYF
>TRBV11-3|TRBD2|NA|TRBJ2-5
TGTGCCAGCAGCGCAGGAACGGGACTACCAGAAGAGACCCAGTACTTC
CASSAGTGLPEETQYF
>TRBV6-5|NA|NA|TRBJ1-2
TGTGCCAGCAGTTACACAGGGAACTATGGCTACACCTTC
CASSYTGNYGYTF
>TRBV29-1|NA|NA|TRBJ2-7
TGCAGCGCTTCTACCGGGACTTCCTCCTACGAGCAGTACTTC
CSASTGTSSYEQYF
>TRBV6-6|TRBD1|NA|TRBJ1-1
TGTGCCAGCAGGCTGACAGGGGGCAATACTGAAGCTTTCTTT
CASRLTGGNTEAFF
>TRBV7-3|TRBD2|NA|TRBJ2-3
TGTGCCAGCAGCTTGACTAGCGGGAGGGCCGGAGATACGCAGTATTTT
CASSLTSGRAGDTQYF
>TRBV6-5|TRBD1|NA|TRBJ1-2
TGTGCCAGCAGAAGACAGGGGGCCGATGGCTACACCTTC
CASRRQGADGYTF
>TRBV7-9|NA|NA|TRBJ1-3
TGTGCCAGCAGCTTAGGGTTCACAGATGGAGGAAGCTCTGGAAACACCATATATTTT
CASSLGFTDGGSSGNTIYF
>TRBV19|TRBD1|NA|TRBJ2-5
TGTGCCAGTAGCACGACAGGGTGGATCGAGACCCAGTACTTC
CASSTTGWIETQYF
>TRBV9|TRBD2|NA|TRBJ2-1
TGTGCCAGCGAAAAGATAGCGGGAGGGAGCTCCTACAATGAGCAGTTCTTC
CASEKIAGGSSYNEQFF
>TRBV9|NA|NA|TRBJ2-1
TGTGCCAGCAGCGCCGAGGATGAGCAGTTCTTC
CASSAEDEQFF
>TRBV10-2|TRBD1|NA|TRBJ2-1
TGCGCCAGCAGATACCTCCCCGGGACAGAACTCAATGAGCAGTTCTTC
CASRYLPGTELNEQFF
>TRBV7-3|NA|NA|TRBJ1-1
TGTGCCAGCAGCTTAACAGGGGAAACTGAAGCTTTCTTT
CASSLTGETEAFF
>TRBV12-5|NA|NA|TRBJ1-5
TGTGCTAGTGGTTCGCAGGGTGGTCAGCCCCAGCATTTT
CASGSQGGQPQHF
>TRBV30|NA|NA|TRBJ1-3
TGTGCCTGGAGCGCTTCGGGGGGCCGAAACACCATATATTTT
CAWSASGGRNTIYF
>TRBV5-1|NA|NA|TRBJ1-1
TGCGCCAGCAGCTTTAACAGGGACACTGAAGCTTTCTTT
CASSFNRDTEAFF
>TRBV5-1|NA|once|TRBJ1-1
TGCGCCAGCAGCCGCTACGGGGGAATTAGCGCTTTCTTT
CASSRYGGISAFF
>TRBV6-1|TRBD2|NA|TRBJ2-7
TGTGCCAGCAGTGAAGGTAGCGGGGTTACCTACGAGCAGTACTTC
CASSEGSGVTYEQYF
>TRBV2|NA|NA|TRBJ1-1
TGTGCCAGCAGTGCACAGGGCCCGAACACTGAAGCTTTCTTT
CASSAQGPNTEAFF
>TRBV25-1|TRBD2|NA|TRBJ2-1
TGTGCCAGCAGTGGTACGGGACTAGCGGGAGGGAATGAGCAGTTCTTC
CASSGTGLAGGNEQFF